The 6 T cell receptor beta chains below come from one sample, sequenced in a study of blood T cell repertoires in COVID-19. The assay was immunoSEQ multiplex PCR, and TCRdb's table has in-frame clones only and misses some. The table lists about 94,000 clones, 60% to 85% of them singletons. The sample taken for sequencing was peripheral blood. Receptor source: a human donor in a cohort sampled during active COVID-19.

V gene TRBV7-9 combines with J gene TRBJ1-4; D is undetermined. CDR1 is SEHNR, CDR2 FQNEAQ, per germline (reference sequence). V was shortened by 5 bases and J by 2 bases, with 12 bases between the two germline ends. The CDR3 extends over 15 amino acids. The DNA for the CDR3 is TGTGCCAGCAGCCTCGAGGGAGATACTAATGAAAAACTGTTTTTT. It encodes CASSLEGDTNEKLFF.

Only a few counts were recorded for this clone. This chain uses TRBV12-3 or TRBV12-4 with TRBJ2-2; maybe TRBD1 (5 bases). CDR3 size: 13 residues. Trimming pared 8 bases from V and 1 base from J, leaving 8 bases between. Written as DNA, the CDR3 is TGTGCCAGCGGGGCAGGGAACACCGGGGAGCTGTTTTTT. Translation gives CASGAGNTGELFF.

The rearrangement links TRBV19 to TRBJ2-3, with 8 bases aligning to TRBD2. J was trimmed by 4 bases and V by 3 bases; bases with no gene match: 3. The V gene's germline CDR1 is LNHDA and CDR2 SQIVND (reference sequence). The CDR3 loop spans 14 amino acids. The CDR3 reads CASSIRTSSDTQYF. The DNA of the CDR3 is TGTGCCAGTAGTATTCGGACTAGCTCAGATACGCAGTATTTT.

The sample holds a few counts of this clone. The CDR3 bases are TGTGGGTCGGGTAGGGGGCTTGAAAAACTGTTTTTT. Protein: CGSGRGLEKLFF. The chain has TRBV28 and TRBJ1-4; TRBD1 agrees at 7 bases. Germline V gene lookup returns CDR1 MDHEN and CDR2 SYDVKM. The CDR3 is 12 amino acids.

The V gene is TRBV5-1, the J gene TRBJ2-1, with D perhaps TRBD1 (7 bases). The CDR3 has 14 amino acids. Between the trimmed V and J ends, which lost 4 bases and 4 bases, there was a span of 12 bases. Germline lookup yields CDR1 SGHRS and CDR2 YFSETQ. The CDR3 sequence is CASSIGGQYNEQFF. The CDR3, as DNA: TGCGCCAGCAGCATCGGGGGACAGTACAATGAGCAGTTCTTC. Full variable domain (rest looked up from reference TRBV5-1 and TRBJ2-1): KAGVTQTPRYLIKTRGQQVTLSCSPISGHRSVSWYQQTPGQGLQFLFEYFSETQRNKGNFPGRFSGRQFSNSRSEMNVSTLELGDSALYLCASSIGGQYNEQFFGPGTRLTVL.

The V gene is TRBV12-3 or TRBV12-4, the J gene TRBJ2-1; a possible D gene is TRBD2 (6 bases). Deletions cut 6 bases from V and 5 bases from J, with 8 bases between. This CDR3 has 12 residues. The CDR3 spells CASRRDHNEQFF. The CDR3 DNA reads as TGTGCCAGCAGGCGGGACCACAATGAGCAGTTCTTC.